This T cell receptor (beta chain) was sequenced in a study of blood T cells in healthy people across ages. For the second PCR, which ran for roughly 7 to 11 cycles, a sample-barcoded 5' primer and a J-beta primer mix were used. TCRdb ran MiXCR on the 5' RACE reads and lists one entry per CDR3 protein. This table holds about 970,000 distinct CDR3 sequences, roughly 50% found once. In terms of origin and age, donors were healthy Caucasian individuals from Russia aged roughly 6 to 95. The ends lost 5 bases at V and 7 bases at J; junction bases unmatched: 16. Germline V gives CDR1 PRHDT, CDR2 FYEKMQ (reference sequence). The length of the CDR3 is 17 residues.

The gene calls are TRBV13 and TRBJ1-2; TRBD1 matches at 10 bases. Input material: blood. The clonotype comes from a woman aged 60-70 years in good health. Here the CDR3 reads CASSGGVGQGSRGGYTF. CDR3 DNA sequence: TGTGCCAGCAGCGGAGGTGTGGGACAGGGGTCCCGGGGTGGCTACACCTTC.